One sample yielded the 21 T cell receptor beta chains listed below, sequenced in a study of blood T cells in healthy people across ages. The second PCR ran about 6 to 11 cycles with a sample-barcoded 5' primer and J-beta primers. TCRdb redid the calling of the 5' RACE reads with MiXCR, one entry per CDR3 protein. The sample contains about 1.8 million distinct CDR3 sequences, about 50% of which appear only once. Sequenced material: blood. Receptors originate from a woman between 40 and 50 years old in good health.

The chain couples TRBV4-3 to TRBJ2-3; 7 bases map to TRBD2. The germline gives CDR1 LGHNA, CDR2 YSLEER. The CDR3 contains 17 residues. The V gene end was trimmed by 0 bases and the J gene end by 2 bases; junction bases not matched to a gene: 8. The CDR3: CASSQDPPGGLTDTQYF. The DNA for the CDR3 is TGCGCCAGCAGCCAAGACCCCCCGGGGGGACTCACAGATACGCAGTATTTT.

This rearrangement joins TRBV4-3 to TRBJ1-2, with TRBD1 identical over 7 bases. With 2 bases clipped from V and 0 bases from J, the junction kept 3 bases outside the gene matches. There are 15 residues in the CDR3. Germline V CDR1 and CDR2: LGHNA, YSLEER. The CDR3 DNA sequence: TGCGCCAGCAGCCAACAGGGACAGACTAACTATGGCTACACCTTC. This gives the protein CASSQQGQTNYGYTF.

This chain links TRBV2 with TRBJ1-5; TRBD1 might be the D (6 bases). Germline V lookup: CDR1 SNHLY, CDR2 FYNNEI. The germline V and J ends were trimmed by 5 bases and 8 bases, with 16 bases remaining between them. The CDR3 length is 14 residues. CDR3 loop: CASSPADRTKPQHF. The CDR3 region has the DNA TGTGCCAGCAGTCCCGCGGACAGAACCAAGCCCCAGCATTTT.

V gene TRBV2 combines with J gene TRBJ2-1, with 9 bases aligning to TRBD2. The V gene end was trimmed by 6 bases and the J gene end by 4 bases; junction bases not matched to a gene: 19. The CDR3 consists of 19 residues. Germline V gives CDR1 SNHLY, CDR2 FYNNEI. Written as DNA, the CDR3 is TGTGCCAGCAGATCCTGGACTAGCGCCTGGGATAAGAGATACAATGAGCAGTTCTTC. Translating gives CASRSWTSAWDKRYNEQFF.

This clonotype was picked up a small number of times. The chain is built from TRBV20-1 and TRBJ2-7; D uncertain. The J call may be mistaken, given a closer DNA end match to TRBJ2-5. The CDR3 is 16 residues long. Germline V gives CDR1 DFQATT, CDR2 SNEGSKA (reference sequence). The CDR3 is CSARPSAKSVTRTQYF. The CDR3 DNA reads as TGCAGTGCTAGACCCTCGGCAAAATCGGTAACGCGGACCCAGTACTTC.

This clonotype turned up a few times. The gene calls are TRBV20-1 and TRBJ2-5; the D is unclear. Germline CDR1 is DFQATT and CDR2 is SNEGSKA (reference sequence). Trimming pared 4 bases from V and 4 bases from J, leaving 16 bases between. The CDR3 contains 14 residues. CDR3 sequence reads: CSATDPRTGETQYF. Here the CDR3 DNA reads TGCAGTGCTACTGACCCTAGGACGGGAGAGACCCAGTACTTC.

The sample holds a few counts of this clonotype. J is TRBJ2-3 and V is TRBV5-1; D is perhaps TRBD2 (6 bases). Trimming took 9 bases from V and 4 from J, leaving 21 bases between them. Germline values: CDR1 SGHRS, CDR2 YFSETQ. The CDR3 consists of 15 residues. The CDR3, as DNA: TGCGCCACCAATCCCGGGGACTCGAGGGCAGATACGCAGTATTTT. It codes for CATNPGDSRADTQYF.

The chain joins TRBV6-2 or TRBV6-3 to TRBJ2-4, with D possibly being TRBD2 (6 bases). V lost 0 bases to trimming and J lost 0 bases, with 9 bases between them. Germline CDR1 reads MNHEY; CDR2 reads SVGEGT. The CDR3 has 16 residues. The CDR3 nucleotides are TGTGCCAGCAGTTACTCGGGACTCCTAGCCAAAAACATTCAGTACTTC. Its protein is CASSYSGLLAKNIQYF.

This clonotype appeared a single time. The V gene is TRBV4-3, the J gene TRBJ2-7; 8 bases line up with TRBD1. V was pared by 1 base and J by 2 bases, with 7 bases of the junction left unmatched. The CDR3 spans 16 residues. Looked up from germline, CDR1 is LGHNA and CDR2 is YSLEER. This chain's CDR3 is CASSQGQGARTYEQYF. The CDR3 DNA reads TGCGCCAGCAGCCAAGGCCAGGGGGCGCGTACCTACGAGCAGTACTTC.

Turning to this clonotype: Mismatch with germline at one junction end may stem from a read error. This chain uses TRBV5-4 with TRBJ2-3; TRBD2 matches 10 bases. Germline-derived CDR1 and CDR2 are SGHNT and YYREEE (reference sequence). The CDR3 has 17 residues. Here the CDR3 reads CASSLVLAGEGADMQYF. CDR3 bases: TGTGCCAGCAGCTTGGTCCTAGCGGGGGAGGGGGCAGATATGCAGTATTTT.

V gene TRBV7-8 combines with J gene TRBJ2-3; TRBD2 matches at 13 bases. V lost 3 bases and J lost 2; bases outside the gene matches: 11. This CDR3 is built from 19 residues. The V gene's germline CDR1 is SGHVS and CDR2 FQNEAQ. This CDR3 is CASSFQLAGGLPVTDTQYF. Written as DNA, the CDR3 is TGTGCCAGCAGCTTTCAACTAGCGGGGGGGCTACCGGTCACAGATACGCAGTATTTT.

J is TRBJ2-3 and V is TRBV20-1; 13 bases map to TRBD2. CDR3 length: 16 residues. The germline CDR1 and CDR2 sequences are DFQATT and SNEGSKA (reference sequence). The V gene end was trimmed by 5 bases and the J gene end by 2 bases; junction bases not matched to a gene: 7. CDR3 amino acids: CSARTGTSGATDTQYF. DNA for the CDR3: TGCAGTGCTCGAACCGGGACTAGCGGGGCCACAGATACGCAGTATTTT.

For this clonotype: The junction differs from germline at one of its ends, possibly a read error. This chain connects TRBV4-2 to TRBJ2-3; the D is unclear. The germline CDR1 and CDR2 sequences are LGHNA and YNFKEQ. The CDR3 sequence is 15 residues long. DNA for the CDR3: TGTGTCAGCAGCCAAGACACGGGCCAGGCAGATACGCAGTATTTT. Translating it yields CVSSQDTGQADTQYF.

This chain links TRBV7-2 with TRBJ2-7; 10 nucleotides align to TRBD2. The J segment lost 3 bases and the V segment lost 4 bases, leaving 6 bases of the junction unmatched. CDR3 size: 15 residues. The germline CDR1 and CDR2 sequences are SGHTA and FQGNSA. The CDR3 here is CASSSGPSGGYEQYF. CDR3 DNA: TGTGCCAGCAGCTCCGGTCCTAGCGGGGGCTACGAGCAGTACTTC.

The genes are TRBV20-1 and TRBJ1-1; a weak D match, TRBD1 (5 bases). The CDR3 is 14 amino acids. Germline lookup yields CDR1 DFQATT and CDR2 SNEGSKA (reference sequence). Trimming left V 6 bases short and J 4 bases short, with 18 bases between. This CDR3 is CSAPRPRQSTEAFF. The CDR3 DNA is TGCAGTGCCCCCCGGCCCCGACAGAGCACTGAAGCTTTCTTT.

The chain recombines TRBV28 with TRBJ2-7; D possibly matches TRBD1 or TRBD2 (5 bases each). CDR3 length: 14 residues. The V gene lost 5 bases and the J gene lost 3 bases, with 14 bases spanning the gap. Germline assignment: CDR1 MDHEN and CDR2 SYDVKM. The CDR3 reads CASSQSGPHYEQYF. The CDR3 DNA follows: TGTGCCAGCAGTCAGTCGGGACCCCACTACGAGCAGTACTTC.

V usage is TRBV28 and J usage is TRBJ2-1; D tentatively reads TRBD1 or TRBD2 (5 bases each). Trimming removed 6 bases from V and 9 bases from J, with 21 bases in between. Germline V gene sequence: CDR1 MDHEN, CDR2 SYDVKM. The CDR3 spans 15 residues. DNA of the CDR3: TGTGCCAGCAGCCCCGGGACGCGGTCTAGCAGTGAGCAGTTCTTC. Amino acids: CASSPGTRSSSEQFF.

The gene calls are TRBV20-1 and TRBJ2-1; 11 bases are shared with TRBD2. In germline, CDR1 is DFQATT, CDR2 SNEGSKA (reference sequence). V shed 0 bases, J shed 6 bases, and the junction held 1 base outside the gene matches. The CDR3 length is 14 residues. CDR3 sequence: CSARDGTSGNEQFF. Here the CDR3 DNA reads TGCAGTGCTAGAGATGGGACTAGCGGCAATGAGCAGTTCTTC.

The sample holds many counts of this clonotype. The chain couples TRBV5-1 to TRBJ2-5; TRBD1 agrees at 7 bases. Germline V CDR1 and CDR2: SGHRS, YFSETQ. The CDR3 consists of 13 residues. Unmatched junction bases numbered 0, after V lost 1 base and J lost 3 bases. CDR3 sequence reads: CASSLQGEETQYF. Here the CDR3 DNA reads TGCGCCAGCAGCTTGCAGGGGGAAGAGACCCAGTACTTC.

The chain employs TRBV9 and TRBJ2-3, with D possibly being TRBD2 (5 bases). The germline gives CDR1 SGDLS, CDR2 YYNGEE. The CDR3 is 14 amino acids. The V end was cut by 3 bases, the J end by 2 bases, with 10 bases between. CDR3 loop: CASSAGLVTDTQYF. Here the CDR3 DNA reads TGTGCCAGCAGCGCAGGACTTGTCACAGATACGCAGTATTTT.

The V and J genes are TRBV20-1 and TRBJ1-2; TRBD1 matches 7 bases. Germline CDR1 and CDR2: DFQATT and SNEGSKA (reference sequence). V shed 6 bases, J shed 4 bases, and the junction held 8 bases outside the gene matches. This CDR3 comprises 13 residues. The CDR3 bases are TGCAGTGCGAGCGGGACAGCCTCCTATGGCTACACCTTC. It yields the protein CSASGTASYGYTF.